This paragraph reports one T cell receptor beta chain. CDR1 MNHEY and CDR2 SVGAGI come from the germline V gene. V lost 2 bases, J lost 7 bases, and 11 bases lay in between. CDR3 length: 13 amino acids. This sample is part of a study of cytomegalovirus exposure and HLA in healthy donors. Both 60 Vbeta primers and 13 Jbeta primers went into the PCR. Clones were read by immunoSEQ multiplex PCR, and TCRdb kept only the in-frame ones, dropping some. The repertoire has 75,000 to 95,000 clones, roughly 78% of them found once; the top ten carry around 4.3%. Sequences were obtained from PBMCs. The sequence was collected from a woman aged 40 to 49 in good health and CMV-seropositive. The chain has TRBV6-5 and TRBJ1-1; D uncertain. The CDR3 loop reads CASSYPGECEAFF. DNA of the CDR3: TGTGCCAGCAGTTACCCGGGAGAATGTGAAGCTTTCTTT.